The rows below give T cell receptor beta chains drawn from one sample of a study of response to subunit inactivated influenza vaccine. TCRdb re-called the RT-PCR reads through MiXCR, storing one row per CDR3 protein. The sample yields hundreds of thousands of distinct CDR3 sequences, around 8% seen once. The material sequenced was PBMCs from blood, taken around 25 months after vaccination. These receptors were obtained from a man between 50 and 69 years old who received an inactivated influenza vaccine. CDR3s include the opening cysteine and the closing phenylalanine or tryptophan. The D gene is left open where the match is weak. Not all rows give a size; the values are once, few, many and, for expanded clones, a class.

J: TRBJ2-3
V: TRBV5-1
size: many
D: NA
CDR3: CASGPGRGGTTDTQYF
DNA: TGCGCCAGCGGCCCAGGCAGGGGGGGAACCACAGATACGCAGTATTTT

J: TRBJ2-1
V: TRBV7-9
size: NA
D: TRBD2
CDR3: CASSFQGLAGVVNEQFF
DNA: TGTGCCAGCAGCTTCCAGGGACTAGCGGGAGTTGTCAATGAGCAGTTCTTC

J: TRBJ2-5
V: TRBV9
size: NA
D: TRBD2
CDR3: CASSVGSGSRETQYF
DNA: TGTGCCAGCAGCGTAGGTAGCGGGAGTAGAGAGACCCAGTACTTC

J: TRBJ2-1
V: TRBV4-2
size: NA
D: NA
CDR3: CASSQGGQGMNNEQFF
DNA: TGTGCCAGCAGCCAGGGCGGCCAGGGGATGAACAATGAGCAGTTCTTC

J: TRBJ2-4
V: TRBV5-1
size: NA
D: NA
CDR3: CASSQGGDPAKNIQYF
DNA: TGCGCCAGCAGCCAGGGGGGGGACCCGGCCAAAAACATTCAGTACTTC

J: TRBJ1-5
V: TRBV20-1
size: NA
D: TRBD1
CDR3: CSAPPGQGSPQHF
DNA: TGCAGTGCCCCACCGGGACAGGGCTCGCCCCAGCATTTT

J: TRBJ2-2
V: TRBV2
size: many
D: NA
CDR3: CASTERFTVNTGELFF
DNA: TGTGCCAGCACGGAGAGGTTCACGGTGAACACCGGGGAGCTGTTTTTT

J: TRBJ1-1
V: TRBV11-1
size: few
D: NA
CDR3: CASSLREVWGTMNTEAFF
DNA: TGTGCCAGCAGCTTGAGGGAAGTTTGGGGAACAATGAACACTGAAGCTTTCTTT

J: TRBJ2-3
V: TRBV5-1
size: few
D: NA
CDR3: CASSPSPADTQYF
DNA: TGCGCCAGCAGCCCTAGTCCAGCGGATACGCAGTATTTT

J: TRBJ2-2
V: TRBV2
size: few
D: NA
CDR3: CASSPRWGGATGELFF
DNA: TGTGCCAGCAGCCCCCGATGGGGCGGGGCCACCGGGGAGCTGTTTTTT

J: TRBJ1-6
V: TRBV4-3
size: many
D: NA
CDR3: CASSQGIEYNSPLHF
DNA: TGCGCCAGCAGCCAAGGGATCGAATATAATTCACCCCTCCACTTT

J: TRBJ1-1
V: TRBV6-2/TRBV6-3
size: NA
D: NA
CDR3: CASSSYLGTEAFF
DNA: TGTGCCAGCAGTTCATATTTGGGCACTGAAGCTTTCTTT

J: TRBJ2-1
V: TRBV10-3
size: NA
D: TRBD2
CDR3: CAIREGLAGLPLLRNEQFF
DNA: TGTGCCATCAGAGAAGGACTAGCGGGGTTACCCCTTTTACGCAATGAGCAGTTCTTC

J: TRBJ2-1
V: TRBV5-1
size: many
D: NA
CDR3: CASSLEPGGFDEQFF
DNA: TGCGCCAGCAGCTTGGAGCCAGGGGGGTTCGATGAGCAGTTCTTC